The present TCR beta chain was sequenced within a study of T-cell reconstitution after alpha-beta-depleted transplantation in children. Study-level findings and limits: Newly generated T cells supplied most T-cell counts and diversity one year post-transplant. Reportedly, roughly two months post-transplant, alpha-beta T cells arose from several hundred expanded graft clones.

The germline CDR1 and CDR2 sequences are MNHGY and SAAAGT. J was trimmed by 4 bases and V by 2 bases; bases with no gene match: 7. The CDR3 runs to 16 residues. A few counts support this clonotype. What it binds is not known. It was with unique molecular identifiers that the TCRbeta library was prepared. TCRdb recomputed calls from the PCR reads with MiXCR, one row per CDR3 protein. The sample yields 700,000 to 850,000 distinct CDR3 sequences, around 17% seen once. The sequencing here drew on PBMCs, mostly from graft donor cells, taken 360 days after TCRalphabeta/CD19-depleted stem cell transplant. V gene TRBV6-8 combines with J gene TRBJ2-1; 8 nucleotides align to TRBD2. The TCR was taken from a male patient younger than 18 who had a stem cell transplant for acute lymphoblastic leukemia, so the T cells may come from the graft donor. The CDR3 loop reads CASSYPCGGIYNEQFF. DNA for the CDR3: TGTGCCAGCAGTTACCCCTGCGGGGGGATATACAATGAGCAGTTCTTC.